The T cell receptor beta chain under discussion was sequenced for a study of cytotoxic CD8 clonotypes in ibrutinib-treated CLL. Study context: Overall, 24 responses were partial and 2 complete; following median approximately 73 months, approximately 15 patients stayed remitted and about twelve progressed.

A remark on this clone: Its specificity is unknown.

The CDR3 has 17 amino acids. Deletions cut 0 bases from V and 7 bases from J, with 18 bases between. CDR1 is LGHNA, CDR2 YNFKEQ, per germline. Sequencing was performed with immunoSEQ multiplex PCR; in TCRdb, only in-frame clones are kept and a portion is missing. The profile shows approximately 100,000 clones, about 53% of them singletons. Study-wide findings and caveats: Circulating CD8+ T-cell counts were tracked by baseline clonality, which exceeded that of age-matched healthy donors. Public clonotypes showed up rarely, and on treatment they shrank or held steady.

V gene TRBV4-2 combines with J gene TRBJ2-2, with D possibly matching TRBD2 (5 bases). Sample: PBMCs, taken after 24 months of ibrutinib treatment. This clonotype was sampled from a human donor with chronic lymphocytic leukemia. The CDR3 DNA is TGTGCCAGCAGCCAAGATCGAAGTAGCGTCGGTGGCGGGGAGCTGTTTTTT. This encodes CASSQDRSSVGGGELFF.